The clone carrying this T cell receptor beta chain was detected a few times. Its antigen is not known. This entry belongs to a study of response to subunit inactivated influenza vaccine. Using its own MiXCR run on the RT-PCR reads, TCRdb lists one record per CDR3 protein. Of 650,000 to 700,000 distinct CDR3 sequences listed, less than 20% are singletons. The germline V gene encodes CDR1 SEHNR and CDR2 FQNEAQ (reference sequence). The germline V and J ends were trimmed by 10 bases and 3 bases, with 23 bases remaining between them. CDR3 size: 16 residues. Points from the study as a whole: Few additional T cells are recruited per seasonal influenza vaccination, authors suggested.

This TCR derives from a man aged 50 to 59 who received an inactivated influenza vaccine. The sample consisted of PBMCs from blood, taken approximately 12 days after vaccination. J is TRBJ2-3 and V is TRBV7-9, with a weak D call TRBD2 (5 bases). As DNA, the CDR3 is TGTGCCACCCCCTTGACGGGGTATGACGTTACAGATACGCAGTATTTT. Its protein product is CATPLTGYDVTDTQYF.